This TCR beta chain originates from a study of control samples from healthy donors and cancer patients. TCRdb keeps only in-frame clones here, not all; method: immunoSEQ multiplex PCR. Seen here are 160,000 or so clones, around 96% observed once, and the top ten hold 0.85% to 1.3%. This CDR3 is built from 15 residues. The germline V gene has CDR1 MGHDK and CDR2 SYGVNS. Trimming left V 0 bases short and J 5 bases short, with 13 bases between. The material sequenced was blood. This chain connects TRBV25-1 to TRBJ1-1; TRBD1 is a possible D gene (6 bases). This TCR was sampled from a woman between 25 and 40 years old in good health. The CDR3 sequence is CASSEYRGQRTEAFF. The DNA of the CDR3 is TGTGCCAGCAGTGAATATCGGGGGCAGAGGACTGAAGCTTTCTTT.